This T cell receptor (beta chain) was captured in a study of T cell responses to AZD1222 COVID-19 vaccine. The sample holds one count of this clone. Its antigen is still unknown. The CDR3 has 12 residues. V lost 0 bases to trimming and J lost 4 bases, with 5 bases between them. CDR1 is SQVTM, CDR2 ANQGSEA, per germline. Study-level points and caveats: Two doses of AZD1222 preceded a rise in Spike-specific TCR breadth and depth.

Measured with immunoSEQ multiplex PCR; TCRdb has only the in-frame clones, and not every one. The sample yields about 120,000 clones, about 91% seen once. This chain joins TRBV29-1 and TRBJ2-3, with unresolved D. This specimen consisted of peripheral blood, obtained 28 days after the second AZD1222 dose. This TCR derives from an adult who received the AZD1222 COVID-19 vaccine. The CDR3 coding sequence is TGCAGCGTTGAAGAGATGGCAGATACGCAGTATTTT. Translated: CSVEEMADTQYF.